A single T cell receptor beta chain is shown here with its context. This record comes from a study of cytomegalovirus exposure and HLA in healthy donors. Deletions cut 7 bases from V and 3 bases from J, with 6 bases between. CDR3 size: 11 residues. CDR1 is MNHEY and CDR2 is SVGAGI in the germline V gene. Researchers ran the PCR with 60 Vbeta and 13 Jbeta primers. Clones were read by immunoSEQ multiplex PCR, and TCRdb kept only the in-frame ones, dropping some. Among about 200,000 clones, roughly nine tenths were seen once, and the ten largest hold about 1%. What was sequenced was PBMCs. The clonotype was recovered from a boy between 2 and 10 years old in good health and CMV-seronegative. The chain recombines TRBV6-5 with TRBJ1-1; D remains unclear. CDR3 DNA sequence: TGTGCCAGCATATCCTACACTGAAGCTTTCTTT. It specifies CASISYTEAFF.